This T cell receptor (beta chain) was sequenced during a study of blood T cell repertoires in COVID-19. Study in general: Sites across the United States, Italy and Spain contributed samples from acute and convalescent COVID-19. From T cells, B-cell-depleted T cells, or PBMCs came the material, which was cDNA or gDNA.

This clone has a single count. The V gene's germline CDR1 is SGHTA and CDR2 FQGNSA. CDR3 length equals 13 residues. The trim removed 6 bases at V and 10 bases at J, leaving 7 bases unmatched. Original data processing: Counts of nucleated cells, estimated from reference gene primer amplification, were obtained. TCRdb's table, derived via immunoSEQ multiplex PCR, lists solely in-frame clones and lacks some. The V and J calls and clone size were taken over from that table, and D and trimming were inferred from the DNA. In the table there are over 200,000 clones, around 90% of which are singletons. Sequencing used peripheral blood. The receptor was isolated from a man aged 55 to 70 who had recovered from COVID-19. J is TRBJ1-4 and V is TRBV7-2; 8 bases align to TRBD1. The CDR3 DNA is TGTGCCAGCAGTCCCCGACAGGGGTTAAAACTGTTTTTT. Amino acids: CASSPRQGLKLFF.